This TCR beta chain was sequenced for a study of blood T cells in healthy people across ages. A sample-barcoded 5' primer and a J-beta primer mix were used in a second PCR of roughly 6 to 11 cycles. TCRdb reprocessed the 5' RACE reads with MiXCR, giving one entry per CDR3 protein. The profile shows about 1.6 million distinct CDR3 sequences, roughly 32% of them singletons. The sequencing input was blood. This receptor was taken from a woman aged 25-40 years in good health.

CDR3 bases: TGTGCCAGCAGCTTGGTCCCGACTACTCCTCTCGAGCAGTACTTC. This codes for CASSLVPTTPLEQYF. This chain links TRBV11-2 with TRBJ2-7; D is possibly TRBD2 (5 bases). In germline, CDR1 is SGHAT, CDR2 FQNNGV. V shed 3 bases and J shed 6 bases, with 18 bases lying between them. The CDR3 is 15 amino acids.